This T cell receptor (beta chain) originates from a study of blood T cell repertoires in COVID-19. Method: immunoSEQ multiplex PCR; TCRdb's copy keeps in-frame clones and lacks some. In the table there are about 100,000 clones, around 90% of which are singletons. V was pared by 5 bases and J by 6 bases, with 17 bases between. Germline CDR1 is SEHNR and CDR2 is FQNEAQ (reference sequence). The CDR3 loop spans 15 amino acids. The clonotype originates from a human donor in a cohort sampled during active COVID-19. Specimen: peripheral blood. This sequence joins TRBV7-9 and TRBJ2-1; maybe TRBD1 (5 bases). CDR3 in DNA: TGTGCCAGCAGCCCCCCGGGTGACAGCCTCAATGAGCAGTTCTTC. Translation: CASSPPGDSLNEQFF.